One and the same sample provided the 22 T cell receptor beta chains below, sequenced in a study of radiation and T cells in renal cell carcinoma. Sequenced by immunoSEQ multiplex PCR; TCRdb stores in-frame clones only, minus some. Of 70,000 to 90,000 clones listed, around 86% are singletons. Time point described: blood 2 weeks post-SBRT. As for treatment: 15 Gy SBRT to primary tumor, nephrectomy 4 weeks later. This specimen consisted of blood, obtained from a patient whose treatment included radiotherapy and nephrectomy. These TCRs come from a woman aged 45 to 65 with renal cell carcinoma.

V is TRBV5-4 and J is TRBJ2-1; no clear D. Germline V gene lookup returns CDR1 SGHNT and CDR2 YYREEE (reference sequence). Trimming stripped 4 bases from V and 1 base from J, with 12 bases between. The CDR3 spans 15 residues. DNA for the CDR3: TGTGCCAGCAGCGTAGGACCGCTGTCCTACAATGAGCAGTTCTTC. Translating gives CASSVGPLSYNEQFF.

The chain combines TRBV7-2 with TRBJ1-2; D might be TRBD1 (5 bases). Germline V gives CDR1 SGHTA, CDR2 FQGNSA. The CDR3 consists of 15 residues. Deletions cut 3 bases from V and 1 base from J, with 12 bases between. The DNA for the CDR3 is TGTGCCAGCAGCTTGGGCGGGACGGATAACTATGGCTACACCTTC. It specifies CASSLGGTDNYGYTF.

This clone was detected a few times. The V and J genes are TRBV11-3 and TRBJ2-7; TRBD1 matches at 9 bases. This CDR3 comprises 13 residues. The J segment lost 6 bases and the V segment lost 3 bases, leaving 3 bases of the junction unmatched. Germline lookup yields CDR1 SGHNT and CDR2 YENEEA. The CDR3 coding sequence is TGTGCCAGCAGCTTGGGACAGGGCGCCGAGCAGTACTTC. It translates to CASSLGQGAEQYF. The complete variable domain, with remaining parts taken from reference TRBV11-3 and TRBJ2-7, reads EAGVVQSPRYKIIEKKQPVAFWCNPISGHNTLYWYLQNLGQGPELLIRYENEEAVDDSQLPKDRFSAERLKGVDSTLKIQPAELGDSAVYLCASSLGQGAEQYFGPGTRLTVT.

The gene calls are TRBV27 and TRBJ2-1, with D possibly called TRBD1 or TRBD2 (5 bases each). The length of the CDR3 is 15 residues. Germline values: CDR1 MNHEY, CDR2 SMNVEV (reference sequence). V lost 9 bases and J lost 7, with 22 bases in between. CDR3 residues: CARGDLSAELNEQFF. For the CDR3, the DNA is TGTGCCAGGGGGGACCTTAGCGCCGAGTTAAATGAGCAGTTCTTC.

This sequence joins TRBV5-1 and TRBJ2-1, with D perhaps TRBD2 (5 bases). Between the trimmed V and J ends, which lost 1 base and 0 bases, there was a span of 8 bases. This CDR3 spans 15 amino acids. Looked up from germline, CDR1 is SGHRS and CDR2 is YFSETQ. CDR3 in amino acids: CASSLKRSSYNEQFF. CDR3 sequence (DNA): TGCGCCAGCAGCTTGAAGCGGTCCTCCTACAATGAGCAGTTCTTC.

The V call is TRBV7-2, the J call TRBJ1-3; unclear D gene. The CDR3 loop spans 13 amino acids. The germline gives CDR1 SGHTA, CDR2 FQGNSA. Trimming pared 1 base from V and 11 bases from J, leaving 12 bases between. CDR3 in amino acids: CASSLVGSTAIYF. The CDR3 nucleotides read TGTGCCAGCAGCTTAGTTGGCTCGACCGCCATATATTTT. The full variable domain, its missing parts supplied by reference TRBV7-2 and TRBJ1-3, is GAGVSQSPSNKVTEKGKDVELRCDPISGHTALYWYRQSLGQGLEFLIYFQGNSAPDKSGLPSDRFSAERTGGSVSTLTIQRTQQEDSAVYLCASSLVGSTAIYFGEGSWLTVV.

The sample holds a few counts of this clone. The J gene is TRBJ1-1, the V gene TRBV5-6; D not certain. The CDR3 totals 12 residues. CDR1 is SGHDT and CDR2 is YYEEEE in the germline V gene. The germline V and J ends were trimmed by 2 bases and 5 bases, with 7 bases remaining between them. The chain's CDR3 is CASSFARTEAFF. In nucleotides, the CDR3 is TGTGCCAGCAGCTTCGCGAGAACTGAAGCTTTCTTT.

The V call is TRBV25-1, the J call TRBJ2-5; weak D call: TRBD1 (6 bases). Germline V gene lookup returns CDR1 MGHDK and CDR2 SYGVNS. The CDR3 contains 15 residues. Trimming took 5 bases from V and 0 from J, leaving 13 bases between them. The CDR3 region has the DNA TGTGCCAGCAGTACCTACCGGGACAACCAAGAGACCCAGTACTTC. Amino acid sequence: CASSTYRDNQETQYF.

V gene TRBV30 combines with J gene TRBJ1-1; D is ambiguous. CDR3 length equals 13 residues. V was shortened by 4 bases and J by 1 base, with 10 bases between the two germline ends. CDR1 is GTSNPN and CDR2 is SVGIG in the germline V gene (reference sequence). The CDR3 reads CAWKVGRNTEAFF. In nucleotides, the CDR3 is TGTGCCTGGAAAGTGGGCAGGAACACTGAAGCTTTCTTT.

Here the CDR3 reads CASSLNEANYGYTF. The CDR3 DNA sequence: TGCGCCAGCAGCTTGAACGAAGCTAACTATGGCTACACCTTC. The chain employs TRBV5-1 and TRBJ1-2; D uncertain. The V and J ends lost 1 base and 0 bases respectively, with 7 bases between them. The CDR3 has 14 amino acids. CDR1 is SGHRS and CDR2 is YFSETQ in the germline V gene.

The chain joins TRBV11-2 to TRBJ2-7; D perhaps matches TRBD1 (5 bases). This CDR3 is built from 13 residues. The germline V gene has CDR1 SGHAT and CDR2 FQNNGV. V lost 4 bases and J lost 5, with 12 bases in between. CDR3 nucleotide sequence: TGTGCCAGCAGCTCAGGGTTGTTGCACGAGCAGTACTTC. It translates to CASSSGLLHEQYF.

This clone was counted only a few times. The rearrangement links TRBV19 to TRBJ1-1; D is undetermined. Germline V gives CDR1 LNHDA, CDR2 SQIVND (reference sequence). The CDR3 loop spans 12 amino acids. The germline V and J ends were trimmed by 6 bases and 6 bases, with 11 bases remaining between them. CDR3 residues: CASSPWDSEAFF. The DNA for the CDR3 is TGTGCCAGTAGCCCTTGGGATTCTGAAGCTTTCTTT.

The rearrangement uses TRBV6-1 and TRBJ2-6; 8 positions agree with TRBD1. The CDR3 is 16 amino acids. In germline, CDR1 is MNHNS, CDR2 SASEGT. V lost 4 bases, J lost 3 bases, and 5 bases stayed unmatched. The CDR3 sequence is CASSVQGALGANVLTF. DNA of the CDR3: TGTGCCAGCAGTGTCCAGGGGGCTCTTGGGGCCAACGTCCTGACTTTC.

The CDR3 reads CASSSTGTRSRANVLTF. The CDR3 DNA follows: TGTGCCAGCAGCTCTACAGGAACAAGAAGTCGGGCCAACGTCCTGACTTTC. The V gene is TRBV11-2, the J gene TRBJ2-6, with D possibly matching TRBD1 (5 bases). Per germline, CDR1 SGHAT and CDR2 FQNNGV. Trimming shortened V by 4 bases and J by 5 bases, and 18 bases separated the two germline ends. The CDR3 has 17 residues.

This clone has only a few counts. This sequence joins TRBV5-1 and TRBJ1-4; 7 bases fit TRBD1. The germline V gene has CDR1 SGHRS and CDR2 YFSETQ. The CDR3 length is 15 residues. J gave up 8 bases and V 2 bases, and 9 bases lay outside the gene matches. The CDR3 coding sequence is TGCGCCAGCAGCTTAGGCAGGGGGGATGGCGAAAAACTGTTTTTT. It encodes CASSLGRGDGEKLFF.

The rearrangement uses TRBV7-2 and TRBJ2-1; maybe TRBD2 (7 bases). Trimming took off 0 bases at V and 4 bases at J, with 10 bases between the two ends. Germline CDR1 SGHTA, CDR2 FQGNSA. The CDR3 spans 15 residues. CDR3 in DNA: TGTGCCAGCAGCTTAGCGGGGGGGCTTTACAATGAGCAGTTCTTC. It specifies CASSLAGGLYNEQFF.

The V call is TRBV11-2, the J call TRBJ1-5, with a weak D call TRBD1 (5 bases). The CDR3 is 15 amino acids. V was cut by 4 bases and J by 4 bases, with 14 bases left in between. Germline V gene data show CDR1 as SGHAT and CDR2 as FQNNGV. The CDR3 DNA reads as TGTGCCAGCAGCTCCCTCCCGGCAGGGAATCAGCCCCAGCATTTT. This gives the protein CASSSLPAGNQPQHF.

The V and J genes are TRBV21-1 and TRBJ1-1. TRBV21-1 is termed a pseudogene. The CDR3 is 17 residues long. The CDR3 coding sequence is TGTGCCAGTACTCACGGCGGGGGGGCCCTAAGGGGCACTGAAGCTTTCTTT. Translated: CASTHGGGALRGTEAFF.

This sequence joins TRBV7-2 and TRBJ2-5; TRBD1 might be the D (5 bases). This CDR3 has 14 amino acids. V dropped 3 bases and J dropped 7 bases, with 15 bases sitting between them. Germline assignment: CDR1 SGHTA and CDR2 FQGNSA. The DNA for the CDR3 is TGTGCCAGCAGCTTGTCAGGGCCCGGAAGGACCCAGTACTTC. Amino acids: CASSLSGPGRTQYF. Based on the CDR3 plus reference TRBV7-2 and TRBJ2-5, the full variable domain is GAGVSQSPSNKVTEKGKDVELRCDPISGHTALYWYRQSLGQGLEFLIYFQGNSAPDKSGLPSDRFSAERTGGSVSTLTIQRTQQEDSAVYLCASSLSGPGRTQYFGPGTRLLVL.

The chain uses TRBV28 and TRBJ1-1; D perhaps matches TRBD1 (5 bases). Germline V CDR1 and CDR2: MDHEN, SYDVKM. The CDR3 covers 15 residues. Trimming pared 3 bases from V and 3 bases from J, leaving 14 bases between. CDR3 coding DNA: TGTGCCAGCAGTTTGGGGGGACGGGAGGACACTGAAGCTTTCTTT. As protein: CASSLGGREDTEAFF.

In the case of this clone: Other DNA sequences of this sample code for an identical CDR3. The chain combines TRBV5-1 with TRBJ1-1; no definite D call. The CDR3 spans 15 residues. Trimming left V 4 bases short and J 4 bases short, with 17 bases between. Germline CDR1 SGHRS, CDR2 YFSETQ. The CDR3 loop is CASSLGQPGGTEAFF. DNA of the CDR3: TGCGCCAGCAGCCTAGGGCAACCCGGTGGCACTGAAGCTTTCTTT.

This rearrangement joins TRBV9 to TRBJ1-6; D ambiguous. V was trimmed by 0 bases and J by 8 bases, leaving 12 bases between them. From germline, CDR1 is SGDLS and CDR2 YYNGEE. The CDR3 is made up of 15 amino acids. The CDR3 protein is CASSVEVGMHSPLHF. CDR3 nucleotides: TGTGCCAGCAGCGTAGAAGTGGGGATGCATTCACCCCTCCACTTT.